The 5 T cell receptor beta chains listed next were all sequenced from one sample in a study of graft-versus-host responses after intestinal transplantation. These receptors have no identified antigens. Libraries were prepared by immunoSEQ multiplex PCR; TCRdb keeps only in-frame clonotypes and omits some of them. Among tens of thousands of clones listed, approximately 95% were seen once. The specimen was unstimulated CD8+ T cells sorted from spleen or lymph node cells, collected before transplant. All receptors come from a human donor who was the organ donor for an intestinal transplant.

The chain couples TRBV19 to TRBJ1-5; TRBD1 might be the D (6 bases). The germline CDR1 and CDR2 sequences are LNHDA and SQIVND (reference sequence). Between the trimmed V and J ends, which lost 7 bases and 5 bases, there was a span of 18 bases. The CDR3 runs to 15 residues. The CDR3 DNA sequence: TGTGCCAGTAAAACGCCCGGGGGCTCCCATCAGCCCCAGCATTTT. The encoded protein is CASKTPGGSHQPQHF. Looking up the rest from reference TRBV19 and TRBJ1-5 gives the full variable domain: DGGITQSPKYLFRKEGQNVTLSCEQNLNHDAMYWYRQDPGQGLRLIYYSQIVNDFQKGDIAEGYSVSREKKESFPLTVTSAQKNPTAFYLCASKTPGGSHQPQHFGDGTRLSIL.

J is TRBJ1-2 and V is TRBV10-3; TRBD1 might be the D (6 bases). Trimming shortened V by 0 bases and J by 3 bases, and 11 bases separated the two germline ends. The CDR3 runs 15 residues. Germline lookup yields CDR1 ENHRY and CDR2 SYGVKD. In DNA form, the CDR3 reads TGTGCCATCAGTGAGTCGGGGGCAAAGGACTATGGCTACACCTTC. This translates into CAISESGAKDYGYTF.

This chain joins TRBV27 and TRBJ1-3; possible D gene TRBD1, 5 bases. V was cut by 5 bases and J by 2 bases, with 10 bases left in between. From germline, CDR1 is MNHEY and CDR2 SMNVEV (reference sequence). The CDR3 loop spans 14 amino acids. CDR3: CASSGQGPGNTIYF. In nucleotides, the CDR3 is TGTGCCAGCAGTGGGCAGGGTCCTGGAAACACCATATATTTT.

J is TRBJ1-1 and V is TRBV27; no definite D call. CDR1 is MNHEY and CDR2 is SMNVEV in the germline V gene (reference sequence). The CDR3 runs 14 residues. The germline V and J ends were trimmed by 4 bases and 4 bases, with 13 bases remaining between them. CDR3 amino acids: CASSSPYGRTEAFF. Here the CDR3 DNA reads TGTGCCAGCAGTTCCCCGTACGGGCGCACTGAAGCTTTCTTT.

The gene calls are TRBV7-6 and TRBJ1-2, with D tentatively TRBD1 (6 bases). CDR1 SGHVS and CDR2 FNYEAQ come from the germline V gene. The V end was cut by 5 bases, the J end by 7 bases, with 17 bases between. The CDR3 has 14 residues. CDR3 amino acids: CASSPGAGVPGYTF. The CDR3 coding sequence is TGTGCCAGCAGCCCCGGGGCAGGGGTTCCTGGCTACACCTTC. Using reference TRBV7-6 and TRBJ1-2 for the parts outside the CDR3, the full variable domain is GAGVSQSPRYKVTKRGQDVALRCDPISGHVSLYWYRQALGQGPEFLTYFNYEAQQDKSGLPNDRFSAERPEGSISTLTIQRTEQRDSAMYRCASSPGAGVPGYTFGSGTRLTVV.